The present T cell receptor beta chain was sequenced within a study of T cell responses to AZD1222 COVID-19 vaccine. General study results and limits: After the peak T cell response, and only then, were repertoires sampled. The study identified only 6 or 7 AZD1222 recipients as seropositive at baseline. Spike as a whole was targeted by vaccine-associated CD4 TCRs, dominant at 160-218 and 743-854. Most donors were white British, females outnumbered males, and clonal diversity was possibly underestimated.

The length of the CDR3 is 16 residues. V dropped 0 bases and J dropped 6 bases, with 14 bases sitting between them. Per the germline V gene, CDR1 is LGHNA and CDR2 is YNFKEQ. Comments on this clone: The antigen is unknown.

Sequenced by immunoSEQ multiplex PCR; TCRdb stores in-frame clones only, minus some. The table has about 66,000 clones, about 90% seen once; the top ten hold approximately 15%. This clonotype originated in an adult in good health. V and J are TRBV4-2 and TRBJ1-4; D gene uncertain. The sequencing here drew on peripheral blood, taken on day 0 of AZD1222 vaccination. The chain's CDR3 is CASSQDARPEDEKLFF. The CDR3 DNA sequence: TGTGCCAGCAGCCAAGATGCAAGGCCGGAGGATGAAAAACTGTTTTTT.